The clone carrying this T cell receptor beta chain was counted a few times. Antigen: not known. These data come from a study of post-analysis software for immune sequencing data. Study-wide points: In patients, TRBV5-6, TRBV5-1 and TRBV20-1 belonged to five TRBV segments found more frequently than in controls. With F measure, samples from one preparation batch clustered together strongly.

Unmatched junction bases numbered 24, after V lost 4 bases and J lost 2 bases. The CDR3 runs to 20 residues. Germline values: CDR1 SGHRS, CDR2 YFSETQ. Unique molecular identifiers were present in the TCR beta cDNA libraries. TCRdb re-called the PCR reads with MiXCR, one entry per CDR3 protein. The profile covers about 210,000 distinct CDR3 sequences, with over 25% appearing a single time and 3% to 3.5% taken by the ten largest. The clonotype comes from a girl between 2 and 17 years old with multiple sclerosis. Sequences were obtained from blood. V is TRBV5-1 and J is TRBJ2-7; 7 bases agree with TRBD1. The CDR3 loop is CASSRTISDRSHHRAYEQYF. The CDR3 DNA follows: TGCGCCAGCAGCCGTACCATCTCGGACAGGTCCCACCACAGGGCCTACGAGCAGTACTTC.